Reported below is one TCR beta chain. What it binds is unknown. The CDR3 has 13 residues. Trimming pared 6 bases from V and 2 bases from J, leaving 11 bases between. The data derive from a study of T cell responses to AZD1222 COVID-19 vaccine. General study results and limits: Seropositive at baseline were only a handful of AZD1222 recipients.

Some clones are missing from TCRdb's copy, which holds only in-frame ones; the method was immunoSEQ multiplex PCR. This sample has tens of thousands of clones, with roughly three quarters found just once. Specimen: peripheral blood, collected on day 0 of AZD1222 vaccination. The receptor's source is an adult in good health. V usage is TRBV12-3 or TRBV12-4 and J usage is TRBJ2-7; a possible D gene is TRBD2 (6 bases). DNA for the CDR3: TGTGCCAGCAGGTATAGCGGAACCTACGAGCAGTACTTC. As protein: CASRYSGTYEQYF.